Reported below is one T cell receptor beta chain. Its antigen is unknown. The entry originates in a study of CXCR3-negative and CXCR3-positive naive CD8 T cells. Findings of the study overall: In naive cells, CXCR3-negative and CXCR3-positive subsets had similar TRBV-TRBJ usage; memory cells differed. Diversity ran similarly high across both naive subsets but far lower in memory CD8+ cells.

The TRB libraries of cDNA were built by UMI-labeled 5' RACE. TCRdb reprocessed the 5' RACE reads, with one entry per CDR3 protein and no DNA. Its clone listing holds a few thousand distinct CDR3 sequences. Germline CDR1 SQVTM, CDR2 ANQGSEA. The CDR3 is 14 residues long. This TCR was sampled from a human donor in good health. Some clones in this sample may be carry-over from other donors' samples. The sequencing input was naive CXCR3- CD8+ T cells from blood. Subset described: CD45RO-CCR7+CD27+CD95- naive CD8+ T cells lacking CXCR3 (TNR3-). The V and J genes are TRBV29-1 and TRBJ2-1. Here the CDR3 reads CSVAAGGSYNEQFF.